A single sample is the source of the 29 T cell receptor beta chains below, sequenced in a study of PD-1 blockade in classical Hodgkin lymphoma. Specified time point: cycle 4 day 1 (C4D1), after six to seven weeks of nivolumab. After autologous stem cell transplantation all patients relapsed, and prior brentuximab vedotin exposure differed between cohorts. Magnetic depletion of unwanted cells isolated CD4+ T cells from thawed PBMCs. Data came from immunoSEQ multiplex PCR; TCRdb stores just in-frame clones and leaves some out. The sample has tens of thousands of clones, around four fifths seen once; the top ten hold about 0.85%. The sequenced sample was CD4+ T cells from blood, obtained before the fourth cycle of nivolumab. These receptors were obtained from a human donor with classical Hodgkin lymphoma.

The chain has TRBV2 and TRBJ1-2; D remains ambiguous. Trimming left V 4 bases short and J 5 bases short, with 8 bases between. The V gene's germline CDR1 is SNHLY and CDR2 FYNNEI. The CDR3 is 12 amino acids. As DNA, the CDR3 is TGTGCCAGCAGTGTATCAGAATATGGCTACACCTTC. This encodes CASSVSEYGYTF.

This rearrangement joins TRBV2 to TRBJ2-1, with TRBD1 matching 7 bases. The length of the CDR3 is 13 residues. The V gene's germline CDR1 is SNHLY and CDR2 FYNNEI. V trimming: 6 bases; J trimming: 6 bases; junction bases outside the gene matches: 5. The CDR3, as DNA: TGTGCCAGCAGCGTAGACAGGGTCAATGAGCAGTTCTTC. This translates into CASSVDRVNEQFF.

The chain links TRBV6-6 to TRBJ1-6; 9 bases align to TRBD1. Germline values: CDR1 MNHNY, CDR2 SVGAGI (reference sequence). Unmatched junction bases numbered 1, after V lost 0 bases and J lost 7 bases. CDR3 length equals 15 residues. CDR3 DNA: TGTGCCAGCAGTTACTCGGGACAGGGAAATTCACCCCTCCACTTT. Its translation: CASSYSGQGNSPLHF.

The V and J genes are TRBV5-5 and TRBJ1-4, with D maybe TRBD1 (6 bases). The CDR3 length is 16 residues. Germline V CDR1 and CDR2: SGHKS, YYEKEE (reference sequence). The germline V and J ends were trimmed by 4 bases and 8 bases, with 21 bases remaining between them. CDR3 coding DNA: TGTGCCAGCAGCCACCCAAGGACAGCGGTCGAGGAAAAACTGTTTTTT. Translating gives CASSHPRTAVEEKLFF.

The sample holds a few counts of this clone. The rearrangement joins TRBV6-1 to TRBJ1-3, with D hard to call. V lost 6 bases and J lost 0, with 12 bases in between. The CDR3 spans 15 residues. The V gene's germline CDR1 is MNHNS and CDR2 SASEGT. CDR3 in amino acids: CASREHATSGNTIYF. For the CDR3, the DNA is TGTGCCAGCAGGGAACATGCCACCTCTGGAAACACCATATATTTT.

J is TRBJ2-7 and V is TRBV7-8, with 7 bases lining up with TRBD1. The CDR3 is made up of 15 amino acids. CDR1 SGHVS and CDR2 FQNEAQ come from the germline V gene. The junction had 9 bases not matched to a gene; V was cut back by 5 bases and J by 2 bases. CDR3 sequence: CASSPYRDRPYEQYF. The CDR3 DNA sequence: TGTGCCAGCAGCCCATACCGGGACAGACCCTACGAGCAGTACTTC.

The chain has TRBV2 and TRBJ2-3, with D hard to call. The CDR3 contains 13 residues. V lost 8 bases to trimming and J lost 6 bases, with 15 bases between them. Per germline, CDR1 SNHLY and CDR2 FYNNEI. This CDR3 reads CASLEFGRDTQYF. DNA for the CDR3: TGTGCCAGCCTTGAATTCGGGCGGGATACGCAGTATTTT.

The V call is TRBV6-6, the J call TRBJ1-6; D not resolved. The V and J ends lost 6 bases and 2 bases respectively, with 5 bases between them. The CDR3 is 13 residues long. Germline CDR1 and CDR2: MNHNY and SVGAGI (reference sequence). CDR3 sequence: CASSPPYNSPLHF. CDR3 DNA sequence: TGTGCCAGCAGCCCCCCCTATAATTCACCCCTCCACTTT.

The J gene is TRBJ1-2, the V gene TRBV9; TRBD1 matches 8 bases. V shed 4 bases, J shed 5 bases, and the junction held 19 bases outside the gene matches. Germline V gene lookup returns CDR1 SGDLS and CDR2 YYNGEE. The CDR3 has 18 residues. Written as DNA, the CDR3 is TGTGCCAGCAGCTTTCCCACTAAACAACCGGGACAGGCGTATGGCTACACCTTC. Amino acids: CASSFPTKQPGQAYGYTF.

The CDR3 DNA reads as TGTGCCAGCAGTTTAAGTTTTGGAAATAATTCACCCCTCCACTTT. Translated, it gives CASSLSFGNNSPLHF. This chain connects TRBV27 to TRBJ1-6, with D unclear. V was pared by 2 bases and J by 5 bases, with 10 bases between. CDR1 and CDR2 (germline): MNHEY, SMNVEV (reference sequence). The CDR3 consists of 15 residues.

The chain links TRBV10-3 to TRBJ2-7, with unresolved D. Germline values: CDR1 ENHRY, CDR2 SYGVKD. This CDR3 contains 15 residues. V lost 0 bases, J lost 0 bases, and 9 bases lay in between. This CDR3 is CAISESKLSSYEQYF. DNA for the CDR3: TGTGCCATCAGTGAGTCTAAACTGAGCTCCTACGAGCAGTACTTC.

This clone has more than one count but fewer than ten. This chain links TRBV5-6 with TRBJ1-1; no reliable D call. This CDR3 has 16 residues. V was clipped by 2 bases and J by 6 bases, with 20 bases between them. Germline CDR1 is SGHDT and CDR2 is YYEEEE. CDR3 loop: CASSFTVGFFSAEAFF. The CDR3 DNA sequence: TGTGCCAGCAGCTTTACGGTAGGATTTTTTAGCGCTGAAGCTTTCTTT.

The V gene is TRBV7-2, the J gene TRBJ2-7; TRBD1 agrees at 8 bases. Unmatched junction bases numbered 9, after V lost 5 bases and J lost 3 bases. The germline V gene encodes CDR1 SGHTA and CDR2 FQGNSA. The CDR3 is made up of 15 amino acids. CDR3 residues: CASSITGTGLYEQYF. The CDR3 nucleotides read TGTGCCAGCAGCATCACAGGGACAGGACTCTACGAGCAGTACTTC.

The V gene is TRBV4-2, the J gene TRBJ1-1, with a tentative D call TRBD1 (5 bases). CDR3 length: 15 amino acids. CDR1 LGHNA and CDR2 YNFKEQ come from the germline V gene. Trimming took 1 base from V and 3 from J, leaving 12 bases between them. The CDR3 protein is CASSQAQGADTEAFF. CDR3 DNA sequence: TGTGCCAGCAGCCAAGCTCAGGGAGCGGACACTGAAGCTTTCTTT.

This clone has a handful of counts. This chain uses TRBV6-1 with TRBJ1-2; no firm D call. Germline assignment: CDR1 MNHNS and CDR2 SASEGT. With 3 bases removed from V and 5 bases from J, the gap between germline ends came to 7 bases. CDR3 length: 12 amino acids. The CDR3 spells CASSDSYYGYTF. In DNA form, the CDR3 reads TGTGCCAGCAGTGACTCGTATTATGGCTACACCTTC.

The chain recombines TRBV6-5 with TRBJ1-2; D perhaps matches TRBD1 (5 bases). V was clipped by 7 bases and J by 4 bases, with 13 bases between them. Germline V gene lookup returns CDR1 MNHEY and CDR2 SVGAGI. There are 13 residues in the CDR3. CDR3 sequence (DNA): TGTGCCAGCAAGGCGGGGGAGGGCTATGGCTACACCTTC. Its translation: CASKAGEGYGYTF.

CDR3 nucleotides: TGTGCCAGCAGCTCAGCGGCGAGCACAGATACGCAGTATTTT. It codes for CASSSAASTDTQYF. The chain recombines TRBV7-3 with TRBJ2-3; perhaps TRBD2 as D (5 bases). The germline V gene encodes CDR1 SGHTA and CDR2 FQGTGA. The CDR3 sequence is 14 residues long. V shed 4 bases and J shed 0 bases, with 8 bases lying between them.

This sequence joins TRBV11-2 and TRBJ1-2, with a tentative D call TRBD1 (6 bases). Germline V gives CDR1 SGHAT, CDR2 FQNNGV. The CDR3 runs to 13 residues. Trimming stripped 5 bases from V and 8 bases from J, with 15 bases between. In DNA form, the CDR3 reads TGTGCCAGCAGCGCATTACAGGGCGGCGGCTACACCTTC. This codes for CASSALQGGGYTF.

The CDR3 region has the DNA TGTGCCAGCAGTTCACCGGGACAGGTCCTTCACTCTGGAAACACCATATATTTT. Amino acid sequence: CASSSPGQVLHSGNTIYF. The chain recombines TRBV28 with TRBJ1-3; 8 positions agree with TRBD1. The V and J ends lost 4 bases and 0 bases, in that order; junction bases with no gene match: 11. Germline CDR1 is MDHEN and CDR2 is SYDVKM. CDR3 length: 18 residues.

The rearrangement joins TRBV19 to TRBJ1-1; D not certain. CDR1 LNHDA and CDR2 SQIVND come from the germline V gene (reference sequence). CDR3 length equals 14 residues. V lost 1 base, J lost 3 bases, and 9 bases lay in between. CDR3: CASSIAGSHTEAFF. DNA for the CDR3: TGTGCCAGTAGTATAGCGGGATCGCACACTGAAGCTTTCTTT.

The chain recombines TRBV6-6 with TRBJ1-2; 7 bases are a match to TRBD1. Unmatched junction bases numbered 11, after V lost 8 bases and J lost 5 bases. The CDR3 length is 14 residues. The germline V gene has CDR1 MNHNY and CDR2 SVGAGI (reference sequence). CDR3 DNA sequence: TGTGCCAGCGGGGATGGGACAGCGCAGTATGGCTACACCTTC. This encodes CASGDGTAQYGYTF.

The chain employs TRBV20-1 and TRBJ2-2, with D tentatively TRBD2 (6 bases). In germline, CDR1 is DFQATT, CDR2 SNEGSKA (reference sequence). The V end was cut by 6 bases, the J end by 5 bases, with 7 bases between. The CDR3 runs to 11 residues. CDR3 sequence: CSARGTGELFF. CDR3 in DNA: TGCAGTGCCCGGGGGACCGGGGAGCTGTTTTTT.

CDR3: CASSEYWGQQETQYF. DNA of the CDR3: TGTGCCAGCAGTGAATATTGGGGACAGCAAGAGACCCAGTACTTC. V gene TRBV25-1 combines with J gene TRBJ2-5; 7 positions agree with TRBD1. Germline V gene sequence: CDR1 MGHDK, CDR2 SYGVNS. The V segment lost 0 bases and the J segment 2 bases; nucleotides outside the gene matches: 3. This CDR3 has 15 amino acids.

This clone appeared a single time. This chain joins TRBV11-3 and TRBJ2-1; 8 bases agree with TRBD2. This CDR3 is 16 amino acids long. V was clipped by 1 base and J by 1 base; unmatched bases: 3. CDR1 and CDR2 (germline): SGHNT, YENEEA. The CDR3 spells CASSLGVAGSYNEQFF. The CDR3 coding sequence is TGTGCCAGCAGCTTAGGCGTAGCGGGGTCCTACAATGAGCAGTTCTTC.

This clone was counted a single time. V and J are TRBV7-7 and TRBJ2-1; D gene unclear. V gave up 5 bases and J gave up 9 bases, with 20 bases separating them. The CDR3 spans 15 residues. CDR1 and CDR2 (germline): SSHAT, FNYEAQ (reference sequence). CDR3 coding DNA: TGTGCCAGCAGCCCCGTCCCACTAACTCGGCGTGAGCAGTTCTTC. This encodes CASSPVPLTRREQFF.

The chain is built from TRBV5-6 and TRBJ1-2, with 8 bases fitting TRBD1. V lost 2 bases and J lost 4; bases outside the gene matches: 1. Germline V gene sequence: CDR1 SGHDT, CDR2 YYEEEE. The CDR3 is 13 amino acids. The CDR3 DNA is TGTGCCAGCAGCTTAGACAGGGGCTATGGCTACACCTTC. It specifies CASSLDRGYGYTF.

The table lists this clone with a count of one. This chain links TRBV5-6 with TRBJ2-5; D possibly corresponds to TRBD1 (6 bases). Germline CDR1 and CDR2: SGHDT and YYEEEE. V gave up 4 bases and J gave up 0 bases, with 19 bases separating them. This CDR3 region has 17 residues. CDR3 residues: CASSIGWGPGYQETQYF. CDR3 DNA sequence: TGTGCCAGCAGCATTGGGTGGGGGCCGGGCTACCAAGAGACCCAGTACTTC.

The chain employs TRBV6-5 and TRBJ1-2, with D possibly being TRBD1 (5 bases). The CDR3 is 15 residues long. Germline V gives CDR1 MNHEY, CDR2 SVGAGI. V was trimmed by 0 bases and J by 5 bases, leaving 13 bases between them. In DNA form, the CDR3 reads TGTGCCAGCAGTTACTCGCCGGGGACCGTTTATGGCTACACCTTC. Translating gives CASSYSPGTVYGYTF.

V gene TRBV18 combines with J gene TRBJ1-4; D ambiguous. Trimming took 3 bases from V and 8 from J, leaving 7 bases between them. Germline assignment: CDR1 KGHSH and CDR2 LQKENI. This CDR3 contains 12 residues. The CDR3 region is CASSPGYEKLFF. The CDR3 DNA is TGTGCCAGCTCACCCGGGTACGAAAAACTGTTTTTT.